This TCR beta chain was recovered during a study of CD8 T cells in cerebrospinal fluid in Alzheimer's disease. Study-level points and caveats: Finding EBV-specific TCRs in cerebrospinal fluid does not show EBV causes Alzheimer's disease. In mild cognitive impairment or Alzheimer's disease, the biggest CSF clone made up more TCRs than in controls.

This CDR3 is built from 19 residues. Germline V lookup: CDR1 DFQATT, CDR2 SNEGSKA (reference sequence). By frequency, this clonotype registers medium-sized. Its antigen is currently unknown. 10X single-cell V(D)J and 5' gene-expression libraries profiled CSF cells. TCRdb derives one entry per CDR3 protein from the 10x single-cell sequencing reads, leaving out DNA. The sample totals over a thousand distinct CDR3 sequences. Live CSF cells were sorted with a live/dead marker for droplet-based sequencing. Specimen: cerebrospinal fluid. The rearrangement links TRBV20-1 to TRBJ1-1; TCRdb's D call, TRBD1, is unchecked because there is no DNA. The TCR comes from a human donor in good health. Here the CDR3 reads CSARPPRGGQGGLNTEAFF.